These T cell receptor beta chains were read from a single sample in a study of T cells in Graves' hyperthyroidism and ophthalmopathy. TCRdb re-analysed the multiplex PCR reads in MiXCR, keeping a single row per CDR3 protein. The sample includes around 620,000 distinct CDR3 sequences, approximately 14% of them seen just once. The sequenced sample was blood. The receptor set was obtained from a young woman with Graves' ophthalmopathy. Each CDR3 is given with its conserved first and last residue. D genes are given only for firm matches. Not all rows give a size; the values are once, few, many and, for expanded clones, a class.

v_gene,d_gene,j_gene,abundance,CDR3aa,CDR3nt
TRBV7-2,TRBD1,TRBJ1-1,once,CASSPGQGRNAFF,TGTGCCAGCAGCCCAGGACAGGGACGGAATGCTTTCTTT
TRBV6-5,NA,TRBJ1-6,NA,CASSYGGAPYNSPLHF,TGTGCCAGCAGTTATGGGGGGGCCCCCTATAATTCACCCCTCCACTTT
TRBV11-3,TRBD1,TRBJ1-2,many,CASSLGQGALSGYTF,TGTGCCAGCAGCTTAGGACAGGGGGCGCTTTCTGGCTACACCTTC
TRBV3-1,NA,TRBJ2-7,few,CASSQEGLPRSDEQYF,TGTGCCAGCAGCCAAGAAGGGCTTCCGAGGAGTGACGAGCAGTACTTC
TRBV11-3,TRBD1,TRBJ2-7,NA,CASSIPGQGPLEQYF,TGTGCCAGCAGCATCCCGGGACAGGGACCCCTCGAGCAGTACTTC
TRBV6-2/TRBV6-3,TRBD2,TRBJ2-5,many,CASRMLVAGDETQYF,TGTGCCAGCAGGATGCTGGTGGCGGGAGATGAGACCCAGTACTTC
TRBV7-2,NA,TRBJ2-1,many,CASSPWTASNEQFF,TGTGCCAGCAGCCCCTGGACAGCAAGCAATGAGCAGTTCTTC
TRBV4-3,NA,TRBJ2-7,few,CASSQDWPSTAYEQYF,TGCGCCAGCAGCCAAGATTGGCCGAGTACGGCCTACGAGCAGTACTTC
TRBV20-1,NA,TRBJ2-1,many,CSARPGLLNEQFF,TGCAGTGCTAGGCCGGGACTCCTCAATGAGCAGTTCTTC
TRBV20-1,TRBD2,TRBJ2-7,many,CSVRGSGSPTHEQYF,TGCAGTGTTAGGGGAAGCGGGAGCCCCACCCACGAGCAGTACTTC
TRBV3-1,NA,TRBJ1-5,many,CASSQTGQQPQHF,TGTGCCAGCAGCCAAACAGGGCAACAGCCCCAGCATTTT
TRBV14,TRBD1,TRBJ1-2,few,CASSQDWARRGDRDLYGYTF,TGTGCCAGCAGCCAAGATTGGGCCCGGAGGGGGGACAGGGATTTGTATGGCTACACCTTC
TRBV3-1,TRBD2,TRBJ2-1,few,CASSPTSGTNYNEQFF,TGTGCCAGCAGCCCGACTAGCGGGACTAACTACAATGAGCAGTTCTTC